This T cell receptor (beta chain) was sequenced for a study of siplizumab effects on memory and regulatory T cells. Study-wide points: Contribution to the alloresponse seemed major for naive T cells, which also seemed more diverse than memory cells. Proliferating siplizumab-culture Tregs lacked confirmation of suppressive function.

Measured with immunoSEQ multiplex PCR; TCRdb has only the in-frame clones, and not every one. The sample has about 13,000 clones, about 40% seen once. Germline V lookup: CDR1 SGHTS, CDR2 YDEGEE. V lost 0 bases and J lost 5; bases outside the gene matches: 11. This CDR3 comprises 16 residues. About this clone: What it recognizes is unknown.

The mixed lymphocyte reaction cells were cocultured at 37°C for more than five days. Violet Dye was applied to stimulator PBMCs and CFSE to responder PBMCs before a 1:1 mix. Sample: CFSE-low (dividing) CD8+ T cells sorted from an allogeneic mixed lymphocyte reaction. The chain couples TRBV5-8 to TRBJ2-7; the match to TRBD2 covers 7 bases. The source of this sequence is a human donor in good health; the cells came from an allogeneic mixed lymphocyte reaction. The CDR3 DNA follows: TGTGCCAGCAGCTTGGTACCGTGGACTAGTTACAACGAGCAGTACTTC. Protein: CASSLVPWTSYNEQYF. The complete variable domain, with remaining parts taken from reference TRBV5-8 and TRBJ2-7, reads EAGVTQSPTHLIKTRGQQATLRCSPISGHTSVYWYQQALGLGLQFLLWYDEGEERNRGNFPPRFSGRQFPNYSSELNVNALELEDSALYLCASSLVPWTSYNEQYFGPGTRLTVT.